The TCR beta chain described here comes from a study of cytomegalovirus exposure and HLA in healthy donors. Study-level points and caveats: The classifier reportedly diagnosed cytomegalovirus status with high specificity and sensitivity. Among CMV-associated TCR beta chains, most appeared HLA-restricted in a later analysis. There were several of the most significant clusters that appeared linked to common viral pathogens in a later analysis. Roughly 170 TCR beta chains were listed as cytomegalovirus-associated.

Use of 60 Vbeta and 13 Jbeta primers characterized the PCR. Here immunoSEQ multiplex PCR was the method, and the copy in TCRdb shows in-frame clones only, minus some. Here the sample spans about 170,000 clones, roughly 80% being singletons. With respect to this clone: Its antigen is unknown.

This CDR3 comprises 14 residues. The germline CDR1 and CDR2 sequences are SEHNR and FQNEAQ (reference sequence). With 5 bases removed from V and 4 bases from J, the gap between germline ends came to 13 bases. The clonotype comes from a male donor in good health and CMV-seronegative. The chain links TRBV7-9 to TRBJ2-3, with a weak D call TRBD1 (6 bases). Sequenced material: PBMCs. The CDR3 sequence is CASSHSSGADTQYF. In DNA form, the CDR3 reads TGTGCCAGCAGCCATTCCTCAGGGGCAGATACGCAGTATTTT.